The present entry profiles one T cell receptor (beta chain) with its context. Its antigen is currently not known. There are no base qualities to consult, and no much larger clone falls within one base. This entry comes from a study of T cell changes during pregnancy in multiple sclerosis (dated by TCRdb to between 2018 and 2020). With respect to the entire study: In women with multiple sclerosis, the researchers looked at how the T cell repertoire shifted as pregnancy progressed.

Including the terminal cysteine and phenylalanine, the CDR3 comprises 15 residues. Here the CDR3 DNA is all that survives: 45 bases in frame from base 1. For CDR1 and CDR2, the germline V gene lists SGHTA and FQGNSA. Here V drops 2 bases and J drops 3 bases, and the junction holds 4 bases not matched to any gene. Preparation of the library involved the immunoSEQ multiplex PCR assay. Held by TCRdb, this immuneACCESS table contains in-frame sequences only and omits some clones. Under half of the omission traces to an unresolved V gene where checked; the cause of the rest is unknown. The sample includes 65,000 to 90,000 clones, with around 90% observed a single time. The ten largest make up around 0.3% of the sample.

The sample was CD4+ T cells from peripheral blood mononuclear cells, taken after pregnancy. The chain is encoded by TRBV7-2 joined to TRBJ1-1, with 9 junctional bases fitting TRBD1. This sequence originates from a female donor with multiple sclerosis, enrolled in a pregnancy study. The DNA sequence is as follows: TGTGCCAGCAGCTTAACAGGGGGCGGCTACACTGAAGCTTTCTTT. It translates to CASSLTGGGYTEAFF.